Here is one T cell receptor (beta chain) with its context. Its matching antigen is unknown. Genomic DNA belonging to each subset was distributed in equal measure over several immunoSEQ plates. Clones were sequenced by immunoSEQ multiplex PCR, and TCRdb holds only the in-frame ones, with some missing. The table has under 850,000 clones, over 90% seen once. The sample originates from a study of shared clonotypes between healthy human individuals. Notes on the study in general: For naive CD4 cells, around 5% of clonotypes were shared across a handful of donors.

V lost 2 bases to trimming and J lost 5 bases, with 9 bases between them. There are 13 residues in the CDR3. Germline V gene sequence: CDR1 MNHNS, CDR2 SASEGT. Naive CD8 isolation took CD45RO-negative cells positively selected for CCR7 and excluded terminally differentiated effector memory CD45RA+ cells. Donation came from healthy HIV-negative adults that had no recent acute infections or vaccinations. The clonotype originates from a man aged 25-40 years in good health. Sequencing was done on a sample of naive CD8+ T cells sorted from blood. The chain uses TRBV6-1 and TRBJ1-2; TRBD1 might be the D (5 bases). This CDR3 reads CASSETGYYGYTF. CDR3 sequence (DNA): TGTGCCAGCAGTGAAACAGGTTATTATGGCTACACCTTC.